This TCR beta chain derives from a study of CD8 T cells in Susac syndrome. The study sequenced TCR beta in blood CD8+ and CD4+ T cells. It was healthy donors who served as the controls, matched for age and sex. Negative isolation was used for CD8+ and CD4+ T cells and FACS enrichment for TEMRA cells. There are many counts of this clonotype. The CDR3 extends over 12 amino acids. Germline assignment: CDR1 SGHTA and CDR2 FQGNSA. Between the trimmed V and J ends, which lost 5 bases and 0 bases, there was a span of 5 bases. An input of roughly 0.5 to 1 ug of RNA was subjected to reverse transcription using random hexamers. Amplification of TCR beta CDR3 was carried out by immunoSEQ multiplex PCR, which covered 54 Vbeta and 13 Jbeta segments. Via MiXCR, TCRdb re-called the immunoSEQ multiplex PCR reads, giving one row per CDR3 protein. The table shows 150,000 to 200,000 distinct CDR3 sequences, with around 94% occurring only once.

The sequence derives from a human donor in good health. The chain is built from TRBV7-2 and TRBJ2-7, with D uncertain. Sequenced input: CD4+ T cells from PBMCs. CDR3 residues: CASSLSSYEQYF. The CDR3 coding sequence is TGTGCCAGCAGCCTGAGCTCCTACGAGCAGTACTTC. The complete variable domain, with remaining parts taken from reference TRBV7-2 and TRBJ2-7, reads GAGVSQSPSNKVTEKGKDVELRCDPISGHTALYWYRQSLGQGLEFLIYFQGNSAPDKSGLPSDRFSAERTGGSVSTLTIQRTQQEDSAVYLCASSLSSYEQYFGPGTRLTVT.